This paragraph reports one T cell receptor (beta chain). Its specificity is not known. This sample is part of a study of lymphopenia after photon versus proton radiotherapy. Trimming removed 5 bases at V and 2 bases at J, with 19 bases between. This CDR3 region has 17 residues. Germline CDR1 is SGHVS and CDR2 is FNYEAQ. Profiling relied on immunoSEQ multiplex PCR, and the TCRdb table lists in-frame clones only, not all of them. The sample holds around 150,000 clones, roughly nine tenths seen once. Study observations and caveats: Under photons, naive T cells and diversity fell while effector/memory populations rose. In patients who died, overall survival fell as post-nadir TCR diversity dropped more.

This receptor was identified in a man aged 50 to 60 with gastric cancer. The rearrangement joins TRBV7-6 to TRBJ1-5; tentatively, D is TRBD1 (5 bases). The input for sequencing was peripheral blood, taken from a patient treated with photon-based radiotherapy. The CDR3, as DNA: TGTGCCAGCAGCGAACGAAAAGGGGCAAGGGGCAATCAGCCCCAGCATTTT. Translated, it gives CASSERKGARGNQPQHF.